One sample yielded the 26 T cell receptor beta chains listed below, sequenced in a study of blood T cells in healthy people across ages. The second PCR ran about 6 to 12 cycles with a sample-barcoded 5' primer and J-beta primers. One entry per CDR3 protein, called by TCRdb with MiXCR from the 5' RACE reads. The sample gives around 780,000 distinct CDR3 sequences, around a quarter of which show up once; around 3% is in the top ten. This same sample was also part of a study on T cells of mothers and their children.

Sequencing used blood. The receptors stem from a boy younger than 18 in good health.

This chain links TRBV12-3 or TRBV12-4 with TRBJ1-2, with 7 nucleotides matching TRBD1. This CDR3 has 14 residues. The V segment lost 6 bases and the J segment 4 bases; nucleotides outside the gene matches: 8. CDR3 sequence (DNA): TGTGCCAGCAGCCACAGGGGAGCGAGCTATGGCTACACCTTC. Its translation: CASSHRGASYGYTF.

This chain joins TRBV7-3 and TRBJ2-5; D is possibly TRBD2 (6 bases). The CDR3 consists of 16 residues. The germline V and J ends were trimmed by 1 base and 5 bases, with 17 bases remaining between them. Germline values: CDR1 SGHTA, CDR2 FQGTGA. The chain's CDR3 is CASSLNPPGRGETQYF. CDR3 nucleotide sequence: TGTGCCAGCAGCTTAAACCCCCCAGGGCGGGGCGAGACCCAGTACTTC.

The J gene is TRBJ1-1, the V gene TRBV24-1; D call uncertain. V was cut by 12 bases and J by 0 bases, with 16 bases left in between. Germline CDR1 KGHDR, CDR2 SFDVKD. The CDR3 is 14 residues long. In DNA form, the CDR3 reads TGTGCCCTCCGGGCCAACCCCATGAACACTGAAGCTTTCTTT. It yields the protein CALRANPMNTEAFF.

The rearrangement links TRBV6-6 to TRBJ2-7; the D gene could be TRBD1 or TRBD2 (6 bases each). TRBJ2-5 matches the DNA end more closely, so the J call is doubtful. The germline gives CDR1 MNHNY, CDR2 SVGAGI (reference sequence). The length of the CDR3 is 12 residues. CDR3 in amino acids: CASNNGGGTQYF. As DNA, the CDR3 is TGTGCCAGCAATAACGGGGGCGGGACCCAGTACTTC.

The genes are TRBV7-6 and TRBJ2-1; D is unclear. V shed 0 bases and J shed 7 bases, with 10 bases lying between them. The CDR3 spans 14 residues. Germline CDR1 and CDR2: SGHVS and FNYEAQ. The CDR3 DNA follows: TGTGCCAGCAGCTTAGCGGTTCGGAGTAATGAGCAGTTCTTC. This translates into CASSLAVRSNEQFF.

This clonotype was seen a handful of times. The CDR3 DNA follows: TGTGCCAGCAGCCCCCGGGACCAGAAATATAATGAGCAGTTCTTC. Its translation is CASSPRDQKYNEQFF. The J gene is TRBJ2-5, the V gene TRBV3-1, with D possibly being TRBD1 or TRBD2 (5 bases each). The end of the DNA aligns better with TRBJ2-1, so the J call may be wrong. This CDR3 is 15 amino acids long. CDR1 and CDR2 (germline): LGHDT, YNNKEL (reference sequence).

This clonotype appeared a few times. An end of the junction differs from the germline gene, which may be a read error. The gene calls are TRBV6-6 and TRBJ2-3; TRBD2 aligns across 10 bases. The CDR3 length is 13 residues. The germline gives CDR1 MNHNY, CDR2 SVGAGI (reference sequence). The CDR3 protein is CASSYGSGGWLGF. The CDR3 DNA reads TGTGCCAGCAGTTATGGTAGCGGGGGGTGGTTAGGTTTT.

There are a few counts of this clonotype. The V and J genes are TRBV29-1 and TRBJ2-6, with 8 bases lining up with TRBD1. Germline V gene sequence: CDR1 SQVTM, CDR2 ANQGSEA. V dropped 2 bases and J dropped 1; count of bases not matched to a gene: 4. The CDR3 spans 16 residues. The CDR3 protein is CSVETRGLSGANVLTF. The CDR3 DNA is TGCAGCGTTGAAACCAGGGGGCTTTCTGGGGCCAACGTCCTGACTTTC.

V and J are TRBV6-6 and TRBJ2-3; 7 bases align to TRBD1. The CDR3 contains 14 residues. The V segment lost 8 bases and the J segment 5 bases; nucleotides outside the gene matches: 10. Germline CDR1 reads MNHNY; CDR2 reads SVGAGI (reference sequence). The CDR3: CASGATGAGDTQYF. In DNA, the CDR3 is TGTGCCAGCGGAGCAACAGGGGCCGGAGATACGCAGTATTTT.

This chain links TRBV29-1 with TRBJ1-4; possible D gene TRBD1, 6 bases. Trimming pared 6 bases from V and 3 bases from J, leaving 14 bases between. CDR3 size: 14 residues. Germline V CDR1 and CDR2: SQVTM, ANQGSEA. The CDR3 reads CSVAKDRSNEKLFF. In DNA, the CDR3 is TGCAGCGTAGCCAAGGACAGATCTAATGAAAAACTGTTTTTT.

This clonotype was seen only a few times. The chain joins TRBV28 to TRBJ1-5; 9 bases fit TRBD1. Germline CDR1 and CDR2: MDHEN and SYDVKM. V gave up 8 bases and J gave up 2 bases; unmatched junction bases: 4. CDR3 size: 14 residues. The CDR3 sequence is CASCRDRGNQPQHF. The CDR3 nucleotides read TGTGCCAGCTGCCGGGACAGGGGCAATCAGCCCCAGCATTTT.

Points on this clonotype: Its ends do not fully match the called genes, so a read error is possible. The chain couples TRBV12-3 or TRBV12-4 to TRBJ2-4; D remains ambiguous. The length of the CDR3 is 15 residues. The CDR3: CAGSFVTTEKNIQYF. CDR3 bases: TGTGCCGGCAGTTTCGTGACAACCGAAAAAAACATTCAGTACTTC.

The chain carries TRBV5-5 and TRBJ2-2; the D is unclear. Trimming left V 0 bases short and J 3 bases short, with 6 bases between. CDR3 size: 14 residues. Per the germline V gene, CDR1 is SGHKS and CDR2 is YYEKEE (reference sequence). CDR3 nucleotides: TGTGCCAGCAGCTTGGCGCTGGACACCGGGGAGCTGTTTTTT. Protein product: CASSLALDTGELFF.

This clonotype occurred a few times. The rearrangement joins TRBV28 to TRBJ1-5; no clear D gene. CDR1 and CDR2 (germline): MDHEN, SYDVKM. Deletions cut 6 bases from V and 7 bases from J, with 10 bases between. The CDR3 consists of 12 residues. CDR3 coding DNA: TGTGCCAGCAGGGGAGCCGGACAGCCCCAGCATTTT. It encodes CASRGAGQPQHF.

The chain has TRBV4-2 and TRBJ2-3; D may be TRBD2 (5 bases). Germline V CDR1 and CDR2: LGHNA, YNFKEQ. Trimming cost V 0 bases and J 8 bases, with 12 bases left between them. The CDR3 runs to 14 residues. CDR3 nucleotide sequence: TGTGCCAGCAGCCAAGAGGGCGGGCATGTTACGCAGTATTTT. Its protein product is CASSQEGGHVTQYF.

The chain joins TRBV11-2 to TRBJ1-5, with D possibly being TRBD1 (6 bases). V was cut by 1 base and J by 5 bases, with 12 bases left in between. There are 15 residues in the CDR3. CDR1 SGHAT and CDR2 FQNNGV come from the germline V gene. The CDR3 DNA reads TGTGCCAGCAGCTTAGGGACAGCAGAATATCAGCCCCAGCATTTT. Translated: CASSLGTAEYQPQHF.

A few counts support this clonotype. The rearrangement uses TRBV4-1 and TRBJ1-4; 11 bases fit TRBD1. The V gene's germline CDR1 is MGHRA and CDR2 YSYEKL. The V gene end was trimmed by 8 bases and the J gene end by 0 bases; junction bases not matched to a gene: 11. The CDR3 consists of 18 residues. The CDR3, as DNA: TGCGCCAGCCGTCCCGGGACAGGGGGTCGTGCAACTAATGAAAAACTGTTTTTT. It is translated as CASRPGTGGRATNEKLFF.

This clonotype was counted only a few times. The CDR3 bases are TGTGCCAGCAGTTACTCGAGAGGGTTCCACGAGCAGTACTTC. Amino acid sequence: CASSYSRGFHEQYF. The V gene is TRBV6-5, the J gene TRBJ2-7; a possible D gene is TRBD2 (5 bases). Germline V lookup: CDR1 MNHEY, CDR2 SVGAGI. With 0 bases removed from V and 5 bases from J, the gap between germline ends came to 11 bases. The CDR3 runs 14 residues.

A few counts support this clonotype. The J gene is TRBJ1-4, the V gene TRBV4-1; D may be TRBD1 (5 bases). Germline-derived CDR1 and CDR2 are MGHRA and YSYEKL. V lost 4 bases, J lost 6 bases, and 15 bases lay in between. This CDR3 contains 15 residues. In nucleotides, the CDR3 is TGCGCCAGCAGCCCAGGGCCCGAGGTTGATGAAAAACTGTTTTTT. Amino acids: CASSPGPEVDEKLFF.

The chain links TRBV5-1 to TRBJ2-6; D call uncertain. CDR3 length equals 15 residues. Germline CDR1 is SGHRS and CDR2 is YFSETQ. The ends were cut back, 4 bases at V and 0 bases at J, with 8 bases in the middle. The CDR3 loop is CASSLMTSGANVLTF. As DNA, the CDR3 is TGCGCCAGCAGCCTTATGACCTCTGGGGCCAACGTCCTGACTTTC.

This clonotype occurred a few times. The rearrangement uses TRBV7-6 and TRBJ2-7; D ambiguous. The V gene lost 1 base and the J gene lost 6 bases, with 10 bases spanning the gap. The CDR3 runs to 13 residues. The V gene's germline CDR1 is SGHVS and CDR2 FNYEAQ. CDR3 region: CASSLDPLGEQYF. CDR3 nucleotide sequence: TGTGCCAGCAGCTTAGACCCGCTAGGCGAGCAGTACTTC.

The chain employs TRBV7-2 and TRBJ2-5; D gene uncertain. The CDR3 contains 13 residues. Germline V gene lookup returns CDR1 SGHTA and CDR2 FQGNSA. V lost 3 bases, J lost 4 bases, and 9 bases lay in between. The CDR3 nucleotides are TGTGCCAGCAGCTTTATGGTGGGAGAGACCCAGTACTTC. Its translation is CASSFMVGETQYF.

J is TRBJ2-1 and V is TRBV9; 11 bases match TRBD2. Per germline, CDR1 SGDLS and CDR2 YYNGEE. This CDR3 spans 18 amino acids. Trimming cost V 0 bases and J 0 bases; bases outside gene matches: 5. The CDR3 loop reads CASSVVGLAASSYNEQFF. CDR3 in DNA: TGTGCCAGCAGCGTAGTGGGACTAGCGGCTAGCTCCTACAATGAGCAGTTCTTC.

Only one count was recorded for this clonotype. The rearrangement links TRBV6-1 to TRBJ2-1; TRBD2 might be the D (5 bases). Trimming removed 7 bases from V and 0 bases from J, with 10 bases in between. This CDR3 is 14 amino acids long. Germline V CDR1 and CDR2: MNHNS, SASEGT. CDR3 in amino acids: CASMTEASYNEQFF. CDR3 DNA sequence: TGTGCCAGCATGACGGAGGCCTCCTACAATGAGCAGTTCTTC.

This clonotype was detected only a few times. The CDR3 sequence: CAFRGDLSGANVLTF. The CDR3 DNA is TGTGCCTTTAGGGGGGACCTATCTGGGGCCAACGTCCTGACTTTC. The V gene is TRBV5-4, the J gene TRBJ2-6; D may be TRBD1 or TRBD2 (6 bases each). Trimming cost V 10 bases and J 1 base, with 15 bases left between them. Germline lookup yields CDR1 SGHNT and CDR2 YYREEE (reference sequence). The CDR3 contains 15 residues. The full variable domain, completed using reference TRBV5-4 and TRBJ2-6, is ETGVTQSPTHLIKTRGQQVTLRCSSQSGHNTVSWYQQALGQGPQFIFQYYREEENGRGNFPPRFSGLQFPNYSSELNVNALELDDSALYLCAFRGDLSGANVLTFGAGSRLTVL.

In this sample, this clonotype turned up a few times. The chain carries TRBV11-2 and TRBJ2-7; D call uncertain. This CDR3 comprises 13 residues. The V end lost 4 bases, the J end lost 2 bases, and 9 bases lay between the germline ends. Germline-derived CDR1 and CDR2 are SGHAT and FQNNGV. CDR3 loop: CASSSIITYEQYF. For the CDR3, the DNA is TGTGCCAGCAGCTCCATAATCACCTACGAGCAGTACTTC.